These T cell receptor beta chains were read from a single sample in a study of cytotoxic CD8 clonotypes in ibrutinib-treated CLL. The protocol was immunoSEQ multiplex PCR, while the TCRdb copy is restricted to in-frame clones and leaves out a portion. The top ten clones hold roughly 6.8% of a sample with approximately 350,000 clones, 60% to 80% of them seen once. Sequenced material: PBMCs, taken after 36 months of ibrutinib treatment. The receptors come from a human donor with chronic lymphocytic leukemia. The CDR3 runs from the conserved cysteine through the conserved F or W. The order of the fields is CDR3 DNA, CDR3 protein, CDR3 length, J gene, V gene, clone size, D gene. D genes are given only for firm matches. Not all rows give a size; the values are once, few, many and, for expanded clones, a class.

DNA: TGTGCCAGCAGCTTGGCCCCTCTGCCTGATCGTCAGCCCCAGCATTTT
CDR3: CASSLAPLPDRQPQHF
length: 16
J: TRBJ1-5
V: TRBV5-5
size: .
D: .

DNA: TGTGCCAGCAGCTTACTAACTACAGCTAACACTGAAGCTTTCTTT
CDR3: CASSLLTTANTEAFF
length: 15
J: TRBJ1-1
V: TRBV7-3
size: few
D: .

DNA: TGTGCCAGCACGCTCGAGTGGGACACTGAAGCTTTCTTT
CDR3: CASTLEWDTEAFF
length: 13
J: TRBJ1-1
V: TRBV25-1
size: .
D: .

DNA: TGTGCCAGAAGCTTGAGGGGAGAAGAGACCCAGTACTTC
CDR3: CARSLRGEETQYF
length: 13
J: TRBJ2-5
V: TRBV5-3
size: .
D: .

DNA: TGTGCCAGCAATCCTTGGGACAGGGGTGGTTATGGCTACACCTTC
CDR3: CASNPWDRGGYGYTF
length: 15
J: TRBJ1-2
V: TRBV28
size: .
D: TRBD1

DNA: TGTGCCAGCAGTACCGGGACTAGAGCCGACGAGCAGTACTTC
CDR3: CASSTGTRADEQYF
length: 14
J: TRBJ2-7
V: TRBV28
size: .
D: TRBD2

DNA: TGCGCCAGCAGCTTGTCCGGCTCTTCCCATCAGCCCCAGCATTTT
CDR3: CASSLSGSSHQPQHF
length: 15
J: TRBJ1-5
V: TRBV5-1
size: .
D: .

DNA: TGTGCCAGCAGCGTAGGGAACAGGGGATCCTACGAGCAGTACTTC
CDR3: CASSVGNRGSYEQYF
length: 15
J: TRBJ2-7
V: TRBV9
size: .
D: TRBD1

DNA: TGTGCCAGTACCCGGACGGGTCGGCAGCCCCAGCATTTT
CDR3: CASTRTGRQPQHF
length: 13
J: TRBJ1-5
V: TRBV19
size: few
D: .

DNA: TGTGCCAGCAGTGATGCGGGGGGGCGGCTTGAGCAGTACTTC
CDR3: CASSDAGGRLEQYF
length: 14
J: TRBJ2-7
V: TRBV2
size: .
D: TRBD2

DNA: TGCAGCGTTGGGGACCTATACCAAGAGACCCAGTACTTC
CDR3: CSVGDLYQETQYF
length: 13
J: TRBJ2-5
V: TRBV29-1
size: .
D: .

DNA: TGTGCCAGCAGCGTCGGCGGGGGGGCCGCCTACGAGCAGTACTTC
CDR3: CASSVGGGAAYEQYF
length: 15
J: TRBJ2-7
V: TRBV9
size: .
D: TRBD2

DNA: TGCGCCAGCAGCTACTACAGGGGTTCCTACGAGCAGTACTTC
CDR3: CASSYYRGSYEQYF
length: 14
J: TRBJ2-7
V: TRBV5-1
size: .
D: TRBD1

DNA: TGTGCCAGCAGTTTAGGGACAGGGATCTCCAAAAGCGAGCAGTACTTC
CDR3: CASSLGTGISKSEQYF
length: 16
J: TRBJ2-7
V: TRBV6-5
size: .
D: TRBD1

DNA: TGTGCCAGCAGCAGTGAGCCCGGGGAAAACTATGGCTACACCTTC
CDR3: CASSSEPGENYGYTF
length: 15
J: TRBJ1-2
V: TRBV6-1
size: .
D: .

DNA: TGTGCCAGCAGCCTTTACGACGGCGCGAACACCGGGGAGCTGTTTTTT
CDR3: CASSLYDGANTGELFF
length: 16
J: TRBJ2-2
V: TRBV27
size: few
D: .

DNA: TGTGCCAGCAGTCCTCGGACAGGGTCCGAGCAGTACTTC
CDR3: CASSPRTGSEQYF
length: 13
J: TRBJ2-7
V: TRBV27
size: .
D: TRBD1

DNA: TGTGCCAGCAGTTTATGGGGGAGTGGGTCCGAGCAGTACTTC
CDR3: CASSLWGSGSEQYF
length: 14
J: TRBJ2-7
V: TRBV27
size: .
D: .

DNA: TGTGCCAGCAGTTCCCAACCCCGTAACTACGAGCAGTACTTC
CDR3: CASSSQPRNYEQYF
length: 14
J: TRBJ2-7
V: TRBV28
size: few
D: .

DNA: TGTGCCAGTGAGGGCGGGAGTTACAATGAGCAGTTCTTC
CDR3: CASEGGSYNEQFF
length: 13
J: TRBJ2-1
V: TRBV19
size: .
D: TRBD2

DNA: TGTGCCAGCAGCTTGGTACAGGGTGTCGTCAATGAGCAGTTCTTC
CDR3: CASSLVQGVVNEQFF
length: 15
J: TRBJ2-1
V: TRBV11-2
size: .
D: .

DNA: TGCGCCAGCAGCTTGGCACAGGGGATCTACAATGAGCAGTTCTTC
CDR3: CASSLAQGIYNEQFF
length: 15
J: TRBJ2-1
V: TRBV5-1
size: few
D: TRBD1

DNA: TGTGCCAGCAGCTTAGATCTTAGGGCAGCAATCTATGGCTACACCTTC
CDR3: CASSLDLRAAIYGYTF
length: 16
J: TRBJ1-2
V: TRBV11-2
size: once
D: .

DNA: TGTGCCAGCAGCGAATTTCCCGGGACAGGGAACATTCAGTACTTC
CDR3: CASSEFPGTGNIQYF
length: 15
J: TRBJ2-4
V: TRBV7-8
size: .
D: TRBD1

DNA: TGCGCCAGCAGCTTGGTTCGGGGCAGCTATGGCTACACCTTC
CDR3: CASSLVRGSYGYTF
length: 14
J: TRBJ1-2
V: TRBV5-1
size: few
D: .

DNA: TGCAGCGTTGAAGACCTGGACAGGGGGCGTGAGACCCAGTACTTC
CDR3: CSVEDLDRGRETQYF
length: 15
J: TRBJ2-5
V: TRBV29-1
size: once
D: TRBD1

DNA: TGTGCCAGCTCACCAGATACTAAGGCCAAAGCTTTCTTT
CDR3: CASSPDTKAKAFF
length: 13
J: TRBJ1-1
V: TRBV18
size: .
D: .

DNA: TGTGCCAGCTCACCACTCGCGGGAGGGCCCCGGGAGCAGTACTTC
CDR3: CASSPLAGGPREQYF
length: 15
J: TRBJ2-7
V: TRBV18
size: .
D: TRBD2

DNA: TGTGCCAGCAGCTTAGCGGGGACTAGCGGGAGATACGAGCAGTACTTC
CDR3: CASSLAGTSGRYEQYF
length: 16
J: TRBJ2-7
V: TRBV7-9
size: .
D: TRBD2

DNA: TGTGCCAGCTCAAGTGCTGCAAGCACAGATACGCAGTATTTT
CDR3: CASSSAASTDTQYF
length: 14
J: TRBJ2-3
V: TRBV18
size: .
D: .

DNA: TGTGCCAGCAGCTCCACAGGGATCTCTGGAAACACCATATATTTT
CDR3: CASSSTGISGNTIYF
length: 15
J: TRBJ1-3
V: TRBV5-6
size: .
D: .

DNA: TGTGCCAGCAGCCCGAGGGGGCCGCACTACAATGAGCAGTTCTTC
CDR3: CASSPRGPHYNEQFF
length: 15
J: TRBJ2-1
V: TRBV5-6
size: .
D: TRBD1

DNA: TGTGCCAGCAGTTTAGAGGTATGGCTAGCGGACACAGATACGCAGTATTTT
CDR3: CASSLEVWLADTDTQYF
length: 17
J: TRBJ2-3
V: TRBV28
size: .
D: TRBD2

DNA: TGTGCCAGCAGCCAGGCTGGCTACGAGCAGTACTTC
CDR3: CASSQAGYEQYF
length: 12
J: TRBJ2-7
V: TRBV7-6
size: .
D: .

DNA: TGTGCCAGCTCACCCGGGGTTAACTATGGCTACACCTTC
CDR3: CASSPGVNYGYTF
length: 13
J: TRBJ1-2
V: TRBV18
size: .
D: .

DNA: TGTGCCAGCAGCGTAGATATCTGGTCAACGGGCGAGCAGTACTTC
CDR3: CASSVDIWSTGEQYF
length: 15
J: TRBJ2-7
V: TRBV9
size: .
D: .

DNA: TGTGCCAGCAGTGCAGGGAGTGGGGCCTATGAGCAGTACTTC
CDR3: CASSAGSGAYEQYF
length: 14
J: TRBJ2-7
V: TRBV27
size: .
D: .

DNA: TGTGCCAGCAGCGTAGGGGGTAGCGGAGCCTACAATGAGCAGTTCTTC
CDR3: CASSVGGSGAYNEQFF
length: 16
J: TRBJ2-1
V: TRBV9
size: .
D: .

DNA: TGTGCCACCTTCAGGGATGATCAGCCCCAGCATTTT
CDR3: CATFRDDQPQHF
length: 12
J: TRBJ1-5
V: TRBV28
size: few
D: .

DNA: TGCGCCAGCAGTGAGTCGTTGGGCACGCAGTATTTT
CDR3: CASSESLGTQYF
length: 12
J: TRBJ2-3
V: TRBV10-1
size: .
D: .

DNA: TGTGCCAGCAGCGTAGAGCTAGGCCTATCCTACGAGCAGTACTTC
CDR3: CASSVELGLSYEQYF
length: 15
J: TRBJ2-7
V: TRBV9
size: .
D: .

DNA: TGTGCCAGCAGTAGAACCGGGACTAGAGGTAATGAGCAGTTCTTC
CDR3: CASSRTGTRGNEQFF
length: 15
J: TRBJ2-1
V: TRBV6-5
size: .
D: TRBD2

DNA: TGTGCCATCAGAAGCGGGAGAGCTAATGGCGAGCAGTACTTC
CDR3: CAIRSGRANGEQYF
length: 14
J: TRBJ2-7
V: TRBV10-3
size: .
D: TRBD2

DNA: TGTGCCAGCACCGTAGCGGGAGGGCCGGTTAGTCAGACCCAGTACTTC
CDR3: CASTVAGGPVSQTQYF
length: 16
J: TRBJ2-5
V: TRBV28
size: .
D: TRBD2

DNA: TGTGCCAGCAGCTTACAAGCGGGGGCCCCCTACGAGCAGTACTTC
CDR3: CASSLQAGAPYEQYF
length: 15
J: TRBJ2-7
V: TRBV7-6
size: .
D: TRBD2

DNA: TGTGCCAGCAGCTTCTCCAGGGTCGAGCAGTACTTC
CDR3: CASSFSRVEQYF
length: 12
J: TRBJ2-7
V: TRBV11-2
size: .
D: .

DNA: TGTGCCAGCAGCCAAGCGCGGACTAGCGGGGGGGACAATGAGCAGTTCTTC
CDR3: CASSQARTSGGDNEQFF
length: 17
J: TRBJ2-1
V: TRBV4-2
size: .
D: TRBD2

DNA: TGTGCCACCCCGGAGGGACAGCACCAAGAGACCCAGTACTTC
CDR3: CATPEGQHQETQYF
length: 14
J: TRBJ2-5
V: TRBV25-1
size: .
D: .

DNA: TGCGCCAGCAGCCAAGTAATAAGGACAGGGGGCGAAAGTGGCTACACCTTC
CDR3: CASSQVIRTGGESGYTF
length: 17
J: TRBJ1-2
V: TRBV4-1
size: .
D: TRBD1

DNA: TGTGCCAGCAGCCAAGATCCCTTGGGGGAGCTGTTTTTT
CDR3: CASSQDPLGELFF
length: 13
J: TRBJ2-2
V: TRBV4-2
size: .
D: .

DNA: TGCACCGGGTGGGGGCGCGGTGGGGCCAACGTCCTGACTTTC
CDR3: CTGWGRGGANVLTF
length: 14
J: TRBJ2-6
V: TRBV1
size: .
D: .

DNA: TGTGCCAGCAGCTTGGACAGTTTTAGGGCTTTCTTT
CDR3: CASSLDSFRAFF
length: 12
J: TRBJ1-1
V: TRBV5-4
size: few
D: .

DNA: TGTGCCATCACCACAGGGTCCGGAACTGAAGCTTTCTTT
CDR3: CAITTGSGTEAFF
length: 13
J: TRBJ1-1
V: TRBV10-3
size: few
D: .

DNA: TGCGCCAGCAGCCTCCCAGGGGGCGACAAGCAGTACTTC
CDR3: CASSLPGGDKQYF
length: 13
J: TRBJ2-7
V: TRBV4-1
size: .
D: TRBD1